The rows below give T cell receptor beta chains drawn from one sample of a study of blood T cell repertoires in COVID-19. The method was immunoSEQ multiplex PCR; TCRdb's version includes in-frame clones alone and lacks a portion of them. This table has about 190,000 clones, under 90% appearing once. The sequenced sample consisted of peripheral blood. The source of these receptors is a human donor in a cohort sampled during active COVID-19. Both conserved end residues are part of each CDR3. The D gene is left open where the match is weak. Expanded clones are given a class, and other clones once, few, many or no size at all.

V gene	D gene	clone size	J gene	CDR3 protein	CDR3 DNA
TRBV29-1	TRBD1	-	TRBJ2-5	CSVATGGSETQYF	TGCAGCGTGGCTACAGGGGGCTCGGAGACCCAGTACTTC
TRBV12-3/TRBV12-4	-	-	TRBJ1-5	CASSFSGGPQHF	TGTGCCAGCAGCTTCTCGGGTGGCCCCCAGCATTTT
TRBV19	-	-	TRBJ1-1	CASSGVEGNTEAFF	TGTGCCAGTAGTGGAGTAGAGGGAAACACTGAAGCTTTCTTT
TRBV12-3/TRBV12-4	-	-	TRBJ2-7	CASSFTNYEQYF	TGTGCCAGCAGTTTTACAAATTACGAGCAGTACTTC
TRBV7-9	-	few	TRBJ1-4	CASSLPYGRDEKLFF	TGTGCCAGCAGCTTACCATACGGTCGGGATGAAAAACTGTTTTTT
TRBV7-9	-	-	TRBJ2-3	CASSLGGIGTDTQYF	TGTGCCAGCAGCTTAGGAGGTATCGGCACAGATACGCAGTATTTT
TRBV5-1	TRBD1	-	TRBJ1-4	CASSPGQGYEKLFF	TGCGCCAGCAGTCCGGGACAGGGTTATGAAAAACTGTTTTTT
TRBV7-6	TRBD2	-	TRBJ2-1	CASSYGGEQFF	TGTGCCAGCAGCTACGGGGGGGAGCAGTTCTTC
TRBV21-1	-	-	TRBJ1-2	CASSNVTGPFNYGYTF	TGTGCCAGCAGCAATGTGACAGGGCCTTTTAACTATGGCTACACCTTC
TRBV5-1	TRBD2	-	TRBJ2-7	CASSLRTSGSLGGEQYF	TGCGCCAGCAGCCTGAGGACTAGCGGGAGTCTCGGCGGCGAGCAGTACTTC
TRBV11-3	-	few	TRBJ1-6	CASSLDSGINSPLHF	TGTGCCAGCAGCTTAGATTCAGGGATAAATTCACCCCTCCACTTT
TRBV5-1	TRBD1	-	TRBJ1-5	CASSLRPTGMGNQPQHF	TGCGCCAGCAGCTTGAGACCGACAGGGATGGGCAATCAGCCCCAGCATTTT
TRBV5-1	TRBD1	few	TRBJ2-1	CASSLAQTGADNEQFF	TGCGCCAGCAGCTTGGCCCAGACAGGGGCGGACAATGAGCAGTTCTTC
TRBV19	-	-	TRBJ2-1	CASSITGRRYNEQFF	TGTGCCAGTAGTATCACGGGTAGAAGGTACAATGAGCAGTTCTTC
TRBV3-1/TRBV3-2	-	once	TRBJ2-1	CASSPFSLPNEQFF	TGTGCCAGCAGCCCCTTTTCCCTTCCCAATGAGCAGTTCTTC
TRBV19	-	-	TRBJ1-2	CASSIVDKLAGGYTF	TGTGCCAGTAGTATCGTCGACAAACTTGCGGGTGGCTACACCTTC
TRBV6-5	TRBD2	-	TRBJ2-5	CASSYLTGGETQYF	TGTGCCAGCAGTTATCTTACGGGAGGGGAGACCCAGTACTTC
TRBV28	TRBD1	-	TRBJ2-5	CASSFGQGKGETQYF	TGTGCCAGCAGCTTCGGACAGGGGAAGGGGGAGACCCAGTACTTC
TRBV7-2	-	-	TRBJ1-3	CASSPPGGTSGNTIYF	TGTGCCAGCAGCCCCCCCGGGGGGACCTCTGGAAACACCATATATTTT
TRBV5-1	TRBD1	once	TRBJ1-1	CASSLQGRSAEAFF	TGCGCCAGCAGCTTACAGGGGAGGAGCGCTGAAGCTTTCTTT
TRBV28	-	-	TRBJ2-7	CASSFGGEQYF	TGTGCCAGCAGTTTCGGTGGCGAGCAGTACTTC
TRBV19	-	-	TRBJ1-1	CASSAQGSTEAFF	TGTGCCAGTAGTGCGCAGGGGAGCACTGAAGCTTTCTTT
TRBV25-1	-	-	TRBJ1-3	CASRQSSSGNTIYF	TGTGCCAGCCGACAGTCGAGCTCTGGAAACACCATATATTTT
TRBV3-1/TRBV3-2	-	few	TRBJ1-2	CASSQATDYGYTF	TGTGCCAGCAGCCAGGCGACGGACTACGGCTACACCTTC
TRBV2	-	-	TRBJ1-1	CASSEVRAGAEAFF	TGTGCCAGCAGTGAGGTGCGGGCAGGGGCTGAAGCTTTCTTT
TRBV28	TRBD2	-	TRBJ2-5	CAAWDDRRGLAPPPTQETQYF	TGTGCCGCGTGGGATGACAGGAGGGGACTAGCACCACCCCCCACCCAAGAGACCCAGTACTTC